The 8 T cell receptor beta chains presented below share a single source sample, sequenced in a study of Ad26.COV2.S vaccination and SARS-CoV-2 variants. Using immunoSEQ multiplex PCR, the repertoire was profiled, and TCRdb retains in-frame clones only, with some absent. The sample shows roughly 400,000 clones, less than 95% of them seen only once. Treatment given: some 20 received Ad26.COV2.S at low or high dose, single or two shots; about 5 received placebo; per-sample allocation not given. It was on day 63 after the first vaccine or placebo injection that samples were taken. The specimen comprised peripheral blood, sampled in a trial of Ad26.COV2.S vaccine versus placebo. The receptor set was obtained from a person aged 18-60 years who received the Ad26.COV2.S COVID-19 vaccine or a placebo.

The genes are TRBV9 and TRBJ1-3; TRBD1 matches 8 bases. V shed 3 bases and J 2 bases; nucleotides not matched to a gene: 4. Looked up from germline, CDR1 is SGDLS and CDR2 is YYNGEE. This CDR3 comprises 15 residues. This CDR3 reads CASSAKDRAGNTIYF. The CDR3 DNA sequence: TGTGCCAGCAGCGCAAAGGACAGGGCTGGAAACACCATATATTTT.

This clone occurred once. J is TRBJ1-5 and V is TRBV28; no definite D call. This CDR3 has 16 residues. V lost 1 base, J lost 6 bases, and 16 bases lay in between. The germline V gene encodes CDR1 MDHEN and CDR2 SYDVKM. CDR3 nucleotide sequence: TGTGCCAGCAGTTTATCCGGGTCCGGAGACGTTCAGCCCCAGCATTTT. Translation: CASSLSGSGDVQPQHF.

The V gene is TRBV12-3 or TRBV12-4, the J gene TRBJ2-1; 9 bases are shared with TRBD1. The length of the CDR3 is 12 residues. V lost 4 bases to trimming and J lost 9 bases; unmatched junction nucleotides: 1. The CDR3 DNA reads TGTGCCAGCAGTTGGACAGGGGTTGAGCAGTTCTTC. Protein: CASSWTGVEQFF.

With regard to this clone: One end of the junction does not line up with germline, which may come from a read error. The J gene is TRBJ2-1, the V gene TRBV4-3; 7 bases agree with TRBD2. Germline assignment: CDR1 LGHNA and CDR2 YSLEER. This CDR3 is built from 16 residues. CDR3 sequence: CTSSQDWAGAVNEQFF. CDR3 nucleotide sequence: TGCACCAGCAGCCAAGACTGGGCGGGAGCTGTCAATGAGCAGTTCTTC.

The chain employs TRBV19 and TRBJ2-3; 7 positions match TRBD1. The CDR3 covers 15 residues. Germline-derived CDR1 and CDR2 are LNHDA and SQIVND (reference sequence). V was clipped by 6 bases and J by 2 bases; unmatched bases: 8. The CDR3 loop reads CASRFQGESTDTQYF. The CDR3 DNA reads as TGTGCCAGTAGGTTTCAGGGGGAATCCACAGATACGCAGTATTTT. Looking up the rest from reference TRBV19 and TRBJ2-3 gives the full variable domain: DGGITQSPKYLFRKEGQNVTLSCEQNLNHDAMYWYRQDPGQGLRLIYYSQIVNDFQKGDIAEGYSVSREKKESFPLTVTSAQKNPTAFYLCASRFQGESTDTQYFGPGTRLTVL.

V gene TRBV27 combines with J gene TRBJ2-3, with TRBD2 matching 12 bases. CDR3 size: 15 residues. CDR1 is MNHEY, CDR2 SMNVEV, per germline (reference sequence). V lost 4 bases and J lost 8; bases outside the gene matches: 7. CDR3 sequence reads: CASSSGTSGLATQYF. The CDR3 coding sequence is TGTGCCAGCAGTTCCGGGACTAGCGGGTTAGCTACGCAGTATTTT.

The gene calls are TRBV7-6 and TRBJ2-3; D is uncertain. This CDR3 spans 15 amino acids. Germline values: CDR1 SGHVS, CDR2 FNYEAQ. Trimming removed 2 bases at V and 4 bases at J, with 13 bases between. This CDR3 is CASSLIIDAPDTQYF. CDR3 nucleotides: TGTGCCAGCAGCTTAATAATCGACGCACCAGATACGCAGTATTTT.

The chain has TRBV6-2 or TRBV6-3 and TRBJ2-1; 11 bases are a match to TRBD2. The CDR3 is made up of 15 amino acids. The V gene's germline CDR1 is MNHEY and CDR2 SVGEGT. The V gene end was trimmed by 5 bases and the J gene end by 5 bases; junction bases not matched to a gene: 5. The CDR3 DNA sequence: TGTGCCAGCAGTCTAGCGGGAGGATTCAACAATGAGCAGTTCTTC. Protein sequence: CASSLAGGFNNEQFF.